These 25 T cell receptor beta chains were all obtained from the same sample, sequenced in a study of T-cell reconstitution after alpha-beta-depleted transplantation in children (TCRdb year 2016). Receptors were amplified or captured by PCR. The reads were generated on an Illumina HiSeq 2500. TCR library preparation used molecular barcoding, with unique molecular identifiers applied to normalize quantification of the TCRbeta repertoire. TCRdb reworked the public reads: Q25 trimming with fastp, MiXCR clone assembly, productive beta chains retained. When rows share a CDR3 protein, they turn into one entry using the most common DNA and genes. This sample has 350,000 to 450,000 distinct CDR3 sequences in its table, and roughly 20% of those were observed once. The top ten clonotypes cover 3.5% to 4% of the sample. The sample in question was PBMCs from the stem cell graft donor, obtained from the stem cell graft. The receptor source for this set is a human donor who donated a stem cell graft to a child with acute myeloid leukemia.

This chain joins TRBV28 and TRBJ2-3; possibly TRBD1 or TRBD2 for D (5 bases each). This CDR3 has 15 residues. V lost 3 bases, J lost 2 bases, and 12 bases lay in between. The germline V gene encodes CDR1 MDHEN and CDR2 SYDVKM. The CDR3 is CASSFGTSATDTQYF. The CDR3 DNA reads TGTGCCAGCAGTTTTGGGACCTCCGCCACAGATACGCAGTATTTT. Using reference TRBV28 and TRBJ2-3 for the parts outside the CDR3, the full variable domain is DVKVTQSSRYLVKRTGEKVFLECVQDMDHENMFWYRQDPGLGLRLIYFSYDVKMKEKGDIPEGYSVSREKKERFSLILESASTNQTSMYLCASSFGTSATDTQYFGPGTRLTVL.

The V gene is TRBV3-1, the J gene TRBJ2-7; D ambiguous. Germline V gene lookup returns CDR1 LGHDT and CDR2 YNNKEL (reference sequence). V was clipped by 4 bases and J by 6 bases, with 16 bases between them. The CDR3 extends over 14 amino acids. This CDR3 is CASSPERLFFEQYF. The CDR3 DNA is TGTGCCAGCAGCCCCGAAAGGCTCTTCTTCGAGCAGTACTTC.

The chain links TRBV4-3 to TRBJ1-5; 8 bases align to TRBD1. V shed 0 bases and J 6 bases; nucleotides not matched to a gene: 4. Germline V CDR1 and CDR2: LGHNA, YSLEER. The CDR3 has 15 amino acids. The CDR3 here is CASSQDNRGSQPQHF. DNA of the CDR3: TGCGCCAGCAGCCAAGATAACAGGGGGTCTCAGCCCCAGCATTTT.

The chain combines TRBV24-1 with TRBJ1-2; D remains unclear. Germline CDR1 reads KGHDR; CDR2 reads SFDVKD. Trimming shortened V by 3 bases and J by 2 bases, and 9 bases separated the two germline ends. This CDR3 comprises 14 residues. CDR3 in DNA: TGTGCCACCAGTGATATGACACGGAACTATGGCTACACCTTC. Its translation is CATSDMTRNYGYTF.

This clonotype was observed a few times. This chain links TRBV7-9 with TRBJ2-1; D call uncertain. The germline gives CDR1 SEHNR, CDR2 FQNEAQ (reference sequence). The V end lost 1 base, the J end lost 8 bases, and 6 bases lay between the germline ends. The CDR3 runs to 12 residues. The CDR3 bases are TGTGCCAGCAGCTTAGTTTACGATGAGCAGTTCTTC. Translated, it gives CASSLVYDEQFF.

In its sample, this clonotype was seen many times. The genes are TRBV20-1 and TRBJ2-5; 13 positions match TRBD2. There are 16 residues in the CDR3. Germline V gene sequence: CDR1 DFQATT, CDR2 SNEGSKA (reference sequence). V was clipped by 1 base and J by 5 bases; unmatched bases: 7. CDR3 region: CSARAGLAGVGETQYF. The CDR3 region has the DNA TGCAGTGCTAGAGCAGGACTAGCGGGAGTGGGGGAGACCCAGTACTTC.

The rearrangement links TRBV20-1 to TRBJ2-7, with 9 positions matching TRBD2. The CDR3 is 15 amino acids. Germline-derived CDR1 and CDR2 are DFQATT and SNEGSKA (reference sequence). V was clipped by 2 bases and J by 4 bases; unmatched bases: 9. The CDR3 spells CSARNSGSASYEQYF. The CDR3 DNA reads as TGCAGTGCTAGAAATAGCGGGAGTGCCTCGTACGAGCAGTACTTC.

The chain links TRBV6-4 to TRBJ2-7; D is unclear. V lost 9 bases and J 2 bases, leaving 14 bases between the germline ends. CDR1 is MRHNA, CDR2 SNTAGT, per germline. The CDR3 has 13 residues. The CDR3 is CASRLVGAYEQYF. For the CDR3, the DNA is TGTGCCAGTAGGCTAGTCGGCGCCTACGAGCAGTACTTC.

Ten or more counts support this clonotype. This sequence joins TRBV6-1 and TRBJ1-4; TRBD1 matches at 9 bases. V trimming: 5 bases; J trimming: 1 base; junction bases outside the gene matches: 5. CDR3 length equals 16 residues. Germline loops: CDR1 MNHNS, CDR2 SASEGT. The CDR3: CASSRTGGRTNEKLFF. CDR3 DNA sequence: TGTGCCAGCAGTCGAACAGGGGGCCGAACTAATGAAAAACTGTTTTTT.

There are a few counts of this clonotype. The V call is TRBV18, the J call TRBJ2-1; 12 bases map to TRBD2. Germline loops: CDR1 KGHSH, CDR2 LQKENI. V trimming: 3 bases; J trimming: 6 bases; junction bases outside the gene matches: 6. This CDR3 comprises 16 residues. The CDR3 loop is CASSPRRLAGVNEQFF. In DNA form, the CDR3 reads TGTGCCAGCTCACCTCGCAGACTAGCGGGAGTCAATGAGCAGTTCTTC.

The V call is TRBV28, the J call TRBJ2-5; a possible D gene is TRBD2 (6 bases). This CDR3 is built from 13 residues. Between the trimmed V and J ends, which lost 8 bases and 1 base, there was a span of 11 bases. The V gene's germline CDR1 is MDHEN and CDR2 SYDVKM. In DNA, the CDR3 is TGTGCCAGCTTAAAGGGACTCCAAGAGACCCAGTACTTC. This gives the protein CASLKGLQETQYF.

This clonotype was counted only a few times. The J gene is TRBJ2-3, the V gene TRBV28; D is perhaps TRBD2 (5 bases). The V gene's germline CDR1 is MDHEN and CDR2 SYDVKM. V lost 2 bases and J 4 bases, leaving 13 bases between the germline ends. The CDR3 covers 15 residues. The CDR3 is CASSLGRAGPDTQYF. The CDR3 DNA is TGTGCCAGCAGTTTAGGGCGGGCTGGGCCAGATACGCAGTATTTT.

At least ten counts were recorded for this clonotype. The chain carries TRBV29-1 and TRBJ2-1; TRBD2 aligns across 10 bases. CDR3 length: 12 amino acids. V shed 7 bases and J 6 bases; nucleotides not matched to a gene: 3. Germline loops: CDR1 SQVTM, CDR2 ANQGSEA. The CDR3 nucleotides are TGCAGCGCCGGGACTAGCGCCAATGAGCAGTTCTTC. Its translation: CSAGTSANEQFF.

The V call is TRBV20-1, the J call TRBJ1-5, with D perhaps matching TRBD1 (5 bases). The CDR3 runs 13 residues. V was cut by 6 bases and J by 3 bases, with 12 bases left in between. Germline values: CDR1 DFQATT, CDR2 SNEGSKA (reference sequence). Here the CDR3 DNA reads TGCAGTGCCCCGGGACGGCTCAATCAGCCCCAGCATTTT. Translated, it gives CSAPGRLNQPQHF.

At least ten counts were recorded for this clonotype. J is TRBJ2-3 and V is TRBV29-1, with D possibly TRBD1 on 5 matching bases. The CDR3 runs to 14 residues. Germline V gives CDR1 SQVTM, CDR2 ANQGSEA. The V and J ends lost 4 bases and 0 bases respectively, with 11 bases between them. Written as DNA, the CDR3 is TGCAGCGTTGGGGGCCGCTCTAGCACAGATACGCAGTATTTT. Translating it yields CSVGGRSSTDTQYF.

This clonotype was detected many times. The chain recombines TRBV10-3 with TRBJ1-2; 10 bases line up with TRBD1. The germline V gene encodes CDR1 ENHRY and CDR2 SYGVKD. V gave up 7 bases and J gave up 3 bases; unmatched junction bases: 5. This CDR3 has 14 amino acids. Here the CDR3 DNA reads TGTGCCATCACGGGACAGGGGTGGGACTATGGCTACACCTTC. Amino acids: CAITGQGWDYGYTF.

The V call is TRBV13, the J call TRBJ2-7; 9 positions agree with TRBD1. V lost 4 bases, J lost 3 bases, and 4 bases stayed unmatched. CDR1 and CDR2 (germline): PRHDT, FYEKMQ (reference sequence). This CDR3 has 14 residues. CDR3 sequence (DNA): TGTGCCAGCAGCTACCGACAGGGGGTCTACGAGCAGTACTTC. As protein: CASSYRQGVYEQYF.

This clonotype was counted a few times. This rearrangement joins TRBV12-3 or TRBV12-4 to TRBJ2-1; D ambiguous. Trimming left V 3 bases short and J 8 bases short, with 17 bases between. The CDR3 totals 15 residues. DNA of the CDR3: TGTGCCAGCAGTTTTCTGGCAGGCCCTGGGTATGAGCAGTTCTTC. Translation gives CASSFLAGPGYEQFF.

The V and J genes are TRBV4-2 and TRBJ2-3; TRBD2 aligns across 11 bases. V shed 4 bases and J 4 bases; nucleotides not matched to a gene: 4. CDR1 LGHNA and CDR2 YNFKEQ come from the germline V gene. This CDR3 comprises 15 residues. This CDR3 is CASSPTSGNSDTQYF. For the CDR3, the DNA is TGTGCCAGCAGCCCGACTAGCGGGAACTCAGATACGCAGTATTTT.

This clonotype was seen repeatedly, ten times or more. The chain employs TRBV29-1 and TRBJ1-4, with 9 positions matching TRBD1. With V trimmed by 3 bases and J by 6 bases, 2 bases remained unmatched. The CDR3 totals 13 residues. Germline-derived CDR1 and CDR2 are SQVTM and ANQGSEA. The CDR3 sequence is CSVDRTGDEKLFF. In nucleotides, the CDR3 is TGCAGCGTTGACAGGACAGGGGATGAAAAACTGTTTTTT.

This clonotype was seen a few times. The V and J genes are TRBV25-1 and TRBJ2-7; D possibly matches TRBD1 or TRBD2 (6 bases each). Germline loops: CDR1 MGHDK, CDR2 SYGVNS. The V and J ends lost 2 bases and 4 bases respectively, with 21 bases between them. The length of the CDR3 is 17 residues. CDR3: CASSEVGGQSEGYEQYF. CDR3 nucleotide sequence: TGTGCCAGCAGTGAAGTAGGGGGACAATCGGAGGGTTACGAGCAGTACTTC.

The gene calls are TRBV7-8 and TRBJ2-3; D could derive from TRBD1 or TRBD2 (6 bases each). This CDR3 has 12 amino acids. Per the germline V gene, CDR1 is SGHVS and CDR2 is FQNEAQ. V lost 8 bases and J lost 8, with 14 bases in between. The CDR3 reads CASDGRGGTQYF. The CDR3 DNA reads as TGTGCCAGCGACGGGAGAGGGGGTACGCAGTATTTT. Based on the CDR3 plus reference TRBV7-8 and TRBJ2-3, the full variable domain is GAGVSQSPRYKVAKRGQDVALRCDPISGHVSLFWYQQALGQGPEFLTYFQNEAQLDKSGLPSDRFFAERPEGSVSTLKIQRTQQEDSAVYLCASDGRGGTQYFGPGTRLTVL.

This clonotype was found many times. The J gene is TRBJ2-1, the V gene TRBV12-3 or TRBV12-4, with 7 nucleotides matching TRBD2. The CDR3 has 13 residues. The junction had 5 bases not matched to a gene; V was cut back by 2 bases and J by 10 bases. CDR3 amino acids: CASSLREAGEQFF. The CDR3 nucleotides are TGTGCCAGCAGTTTACGGGAGGCGGGAGAGCAGTTCTTC.

In this sample, this clonotype turned up a few times. The CDR3 reads CASSSTGGKNTEAFF. The CDR3 nucleotides are TGTGCCAGCAGCTCGACAGGGGGCAAAAACACTGAAGCTTTCTTT. The rearrangement uses TRBV7-3 and TRBJ1-1, with TRBD1 identical over 10 bases. Germline V CDR1 and CDR2: SGHTA, FQGTGA. J was trimmed by 2 bases and V by 4 bases; bases with no gene match: 4. This CDR3 comprises 15 residues.

The chain links TRBV7-2 to TRBJ1-6; D uncertain. Germline-derived CDR1 and CDR2 are SGHTA and FQGNSA. The CDR3 is made up of 17 amino acids. Trimming removed 5 bases from V and 8 bases from J, with 22 bases in between. The CDR3 region has the DNA TGTGCCAGCAGCCCCCAAAGGATGCGGGGAGACTATTCACCCCTCCACTTT. Protein sequence: CASSPQRMRGDYSPLHF.